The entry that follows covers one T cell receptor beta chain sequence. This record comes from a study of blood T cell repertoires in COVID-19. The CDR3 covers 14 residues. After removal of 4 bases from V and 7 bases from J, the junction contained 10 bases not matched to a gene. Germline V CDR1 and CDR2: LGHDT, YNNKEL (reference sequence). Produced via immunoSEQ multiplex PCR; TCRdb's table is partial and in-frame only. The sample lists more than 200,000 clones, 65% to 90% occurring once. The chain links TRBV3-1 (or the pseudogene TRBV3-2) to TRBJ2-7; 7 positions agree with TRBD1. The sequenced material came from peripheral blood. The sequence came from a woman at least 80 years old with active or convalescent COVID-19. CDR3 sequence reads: CASSLAWDSVEQYF. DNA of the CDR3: TGTGCCAGCAGCCTGGCCTGGGACAGTGTAGAGCAGTACTTC.